These 21 T cell receptor beta chains originate from one sample sequenced in a study of blood T cell repertoires in COVID-19. Produced via immunoSEQ multiplex PCR; TCRdb's table is partial and in-frame only. In the table there are about 310,000 clones, over 75% of which are singletons. Sequencing input: peripheral blood. These receptors were taken from a man aged 50-59 years with active or convalescent COVID-19.

This sequence joins TRBV19 and TRBJ2-7; no reliable D call. Trimming took off 6 bases at V and 5 bases at J, with 11 bases between the two ends. The CDR3 contains 12 residues. Germline CDR1 reads LNHDA; CDR2 reads SQIVND (reference sequence). The CDR3, as DNA: TGTGCCAGTAGCCTTACCAGGAACGAGCAGTACTTC. This codes for CASSLTRNEQYF.

The chain links TRBV29-1 to TRBJ1-5, with D tentatively TRBD1 (5 bases). Trimming stripped 5 bases from V and 3 bases from J, with 11 bases between. The CDR3 loop spans 13 amino acids. In germline, CDR1 is SQVTM, CDR2 ANQGSEA. This CDR3 is CSVRQGLNQPQHF. The CDR3 coding sequence is TGCAGCGTTAGGCAGGGCCTCAATCAGCCCCAGCATTTT.

The chain joins TRBV4-1 to TRBJ1-4; 9 bases agree with TRBD1. The CDR3 covers 15 residues. The V gene's germline CDR1 is MGHRA and CDR2 YSYEKL. V lost 0 bases, J lost 5 bases, and 1 base stayed unmatched. This chain's CDR3 is CASSQEGTGNEKLFF. The CDR3 DNA follows: TGCGCCAGCAGCCAAGAGGGGACAGGGAATGAAAAACTGTTTTTT.

The chain recombines TRBV11-2 with TRBJ2-3; D perhaps matches TRBD1 (6 bases). The CDR3 length is 14 residues. V was cut by 3 bases and J by 4 bases, with 11 bases left in between. CDR1 is SGHAT, CDR2 FQNNGV, per germline. The CDR3 sequence is CASSFTGPPDTQYF. The CDR3 coding sequence is TGTGCCAGCAGCTTCACAGGGCCCCCAGATACGCAGTATTTT.

The chain links TRBV24-1 to TRBJ2-1; D is possibly TRBD2 (5 bases). V gave up 5 bases and J gave up 0 bases, with 7 bases separating them. Germline-derived CDR1 and CDR2 are KGHDR and SFDVKD. The CDR3 extends over 14 amino acids. DNA for the CDR3: TGTGCCACCAGTGCGGGGAGCTCCTACAATGAGCAGTTCTTC. Translating gives CATSAGSSYNEQFF.

The CDR3 DNA reads TGTGCCAGCAGTCGGCCAGGTGATGCGGGGGCCAACGTCCTGACTTTC. Translating gives CASSRPGDAGANVLTF. The chain links TRBV6-2 or TRBV6-3 to TRBJ2-6; D remains unclear. This CDR3 is built from 16 residues. V was clipped by 5 bases and J by 4 bases, with 15 bases between them. Germline V gives CDR1 MNHEY, CDR2 SVGEGT.

The chain recombines TRBV28 with TRBJ2-1; 8 bases agree with TRBD2. Looked up from germline, CDR1 is MDHEN and CDR2 is SYDVKM. This CDR3 contains 16 residues. With V trimmed by 6 bases and J by 7 bases, 14 bases remained unmatched. As DNA, the CDR3 is TGTGCCAGCAGCCCGGGACTAGGGAAGAGGTTGAATGAGCAGTTCTTC. Protein: CASSPGLGKRLNEQFF.

The V and J genes are TRBV10-3 and TRBJ2-7; possible D gene TRBD1, 6 bases. Trimming took off 10 bases at V and 0 bases at J, with 16 bases between the two ends. The CDR3 is 14 amino acids. Germline assignment: CDR1 ENHRY and CDR2 SYGVKD. Here the CDR3 reads CATHPGTSSYEQYF. The CDR3 coding sequence is TGTGCCACCCACCCCGGGACAAGCTCCTACGAGCAGTACTTC.

The chain uses TRBV5-5 and TRBJ1-2, with TRBD1 matching over 10 bases. Germline CDR1 reads SGHKS; CDR2 reads YYEKEE (reference sequence). CDR3 length equals 17 residues. J was trimmed by 4 bases and V by 4 bases; bases with no gene match: 13. CDR3 nucleotide sequence: TGTGCCAGCAGCGGGACAGGGGAATTGGTTCGTTTCTATGGCTACACCTTC. This translates into CASSGTGELVRFYGYTF.

The chain recombines TRBV24-1 with TRBJ2-5; 14 bases align to TRBD2. V gave up 3 bases and J gave up 5 bases; unmatched junction bases: 7. The CDR3 runs to 17 residues. Germline V CDR1 and CDR2: KGHDR, SFDVKD. In nucleotides, the CDR3 is TGTGCCACCAGTGATGCAGGGACTAGCGGGGGTGGGGAGACCCAGTACTTC. This codes for CATSDAGTSGGGETQYF.

V and J are TRBV23-1 and TRBJ1-1; D not resolved. TRBV23-1 has ORF status, its function being uncertain. Deletions cut 1 base from V and 0 bases from J, with 6 bases between. CDR3 size: 14 residues. The CDR3 sequence is CASSQLTLNTEAFF. DNA for the CDR3: TGCGCCAGCAGTCAATTAACACTGAACACTGAAGCTTTCTTT.

The chain carries TRBV5-1 and TRBJ2-2; TRBD2 aligns across 9 bases. Germline-derived CDR1 and CDR2 are SGHRS and YFSETQ. Trimming took 2 bases from V and 6 from J; bases not matched to a gene: 5. CDR3 length: 15 amino acids. CDR3 coding DNA: TGCGCCAGCAGCTTCGGGACTAGCCAACCCGGGGAGCTGTTTTTT. Encoded protein: CASSFGTSQPGELFF.

V usage is TRBV18 and J usage is TRBJ1-4; a possible D gene is TRBD1 (6 bases). V was clipped by 4 bases and J by 5 bases, with 14 bases between them. The CDR3 sequence is 15 residues long. Germline V gene lookup returns CDR1 KGHSH and CDR2 LQKENI. This CDR3 reads CASSQQGFRNEKLFF. CDR3 DNA: TGTGCCAGCTCACAGCAGGGGTTCAGGAATGAAAAACTGTTTTTT.

The rearrangement uses TRBV5-4 and TRBJ2-3, with 10 bases aligning to TRBD2. The germline gives CDR1 SGHNT, CDR2 YYREEE (reference sequence). With V trimmed by 4 bases and J by 2 bases, 7 bases remained unmatched. The CDR3 is 16 residues long. CDR3 protein: CASSASSGSFTDTQYF. The CDR3 DNA follows: TGTGCCAGCAGCGCCTCTAGCGGGAGCTTCACAGATACGCAGTATTTT.

V usage is TRBV7-3 and J usage is TRBJ2-2; D perhaps matches TRBD2 (7 bases). In germline, CDR1 is SGHTA, CDR2 FQGTGA. V lost 6 bases to trimming and J lost 3 bases, with 17 bases between them. This CDR3 region has 16 residues. DNA for the CDR3: TGTGCCAGCAGACTAACGGGGGGCCGGGACACCGGGGAGCTGTTTTTT. Its translation is CASRLTGGRDTGELFF.

The chain joins TRBV3-1 (or the pseudogene TRBV3-2) to TRBJ1-6, with 8 bases aligning to TRBD1. Germline CDR1 is LGHDT and CDR2 is YNNKEL (reference sequence). This CDR3 is built from 15 residues. V lost 1 base, J lost 8 bases, and 4 bases stayed unmatched. The DNA for the CDR3 is TGTGCCAGCAGCCAAGTCCCAGGGGGCCATTCACCCCTCCACTTT. Its protein product is CASSQVPGGHSPLHF.

The chain couples TRBV4-3 to TRBJ1-6, with TRBD1 matching 7 bases. This CDR3 contains 16 residues. CDR1 and CDR2 from the germline V gene are LGHNA and YSLEER. V was clipped by 3 bases and J by 3 bases; unmatched bases: 5. For the CDR3, the DNA is TGCGCCAGCAGCCACAGGGACAGCGTCTATAATTCACCCCTCCACTTT. This encodes CASSHRDSVYNSPLHF.

The rearrangement links TRBV4-1 to TRBJ1-2, with 10 bases matching TRBD1. The trim removed 4 bases at V and 5 bases at J, leaving 7 bases unmatched. CDR1 and CDR2 (germline): MGHRA, YSYEKL. The CDR3 covers 15 residues. CDR3: CASSPWTGGRYGYTF. In DNA form, the CDR3 reads TGCGCCAGCAGCCCCTGGACAGGGGGGAGATATGGCTACACCTTC.

This chain uses TRBV19 with TRBJ1-2, with D perhaps TRBD1 (5 bases). The CDR3 has 14 amino acids. Per the germline V gene, CDR1 is LNHDA and CDR2 is SQIVND (reference sequence). Trimming removed 3 bases from V and 4 bases from J, with 12 bases in between. As DNA, the CDR3 is TGTGCCAGTAGTATCGGTCAGGGTACCTATGGCTACACCTTC. Residues: CASSIGQGTYGYTF.

The chain joins TRBV4-3 to TRBJ1-2; D call uncertain. The CDR3 contains 12 residues. The V end lost 2 bases, the J end lost 2 bases, and 3 bases lay between the germline ends. CDR1 LGHNA and CDR2 YSLEER come from the germline V gene. The CDR3 sequence is CASSQLNYGYTF. The CDR3 nucleotides read TGCGCCAGCAGCCAACTGAACTATGGCTACACCTTC.

The chain carries TRBV6-5 and TRBJ2-7, with D possibly TRBD1 on 6 matching bases. Germline V CDR1 and CDR2: MNHEY, SVGAGI. Trimming removed 7 bases from V and 1 base from J, with 17 bases in between. The CDR3 totals 15 residues. DNA of the CDR3: TGTGCCAGCACCAGATGGTTGGGGGCTTCCTACGAGCAGTACTTC. Translating gives CASTRWLGASYEQYF.